This entry lists 13 T cell receptor beta chains sequenced from one sample in a study of blood T cell repertoires in COVID-19 (dated by TCRdb to the early 2020s). Library preparation used the immunoSEQ multiplex PCR assay. The immuneACCESS repertoire file appears here via TCRdb, limited to in-frame rearrangements. These files lack a portion of the clones; in checked studies, under half of the deficit traces to unresolved V genes, and the cause of the others is not known. The sample records about 140,000 clones, just over 85% of which are singletons. About 1.6% of the sample comes from the top ten. The sequenced sample consisted of peripheral blood. Receptor source: a woman in her sixties or seventies with acute or convalescent COVID-19.

This clone came up once. The chain is built from TRBV15 and TRBJ1-2; D not certain. Trimming cost V 0 bases and J 2 bases, with 16 bases left between them. This CDR3 has 17 amino acids. The germline CDR1 and CDR2 sequences are LNHNV and YYDKDF (reference sequence). The CDR3 DNA sequence: TGTGCCACCAGCAGAGAGTCGTCGAGCACTGTCAACTATGGCTACACCTTC. The encoded protein is CATSRESSSTVNYGYTF.

The V gene is TRBV2, the J gene TRBJ2-1, with TRBD2 matching 10 bases. Germline V gene data show CDR1 as SNHLY and CDR2 as FYNNEI. V dropped 6 bases and J dropped 4; count of bases not matched to a gene: 6. CDR3 length: 15 residues. DNA of the CDR3: TGTGCCAGCAGCTCTAGCGGGGGCTCGTACAATGAGCAGTTCTTC. Translation: CASSSSGGSYNEQFF.

V gene TRBV5-1 combines with J gene TRBJ2-1; 14 nucleotides agree with TRBD2. This CDR3 has 16 residues. Germline-derived CDR1 and CDR2 are SGHRS and YFSETQ. The trim removed 2 bases at V and 6 bases at J, leaving 4 bases unmatched. This CDR3 is CASSFSGTSGGNEQFF. The CDR3 DNA reads TGCGCCAGCAGCTTCTCTGGGACTAGCGGGGGCAATGAGCAGTTCTTC.

This chain connects TRBV19 to TRBJ2-1; D not certain. The CDR3 consists of 11 residues. Germline CDR1 reads LNHDA; CDR2 reads SQIVND (reference sequence). Trimming took off 6 bases at V and 10 bases at J, with 10 bases between the two ends. CDR3: CASSDRLEQFF. CDR3 DNA: TGTGCCAGTAGCGATAGACTGGAGCAGTTCTTC.

This clone was seen only once. This sequence joins TRBV2 and TRBJ1-1; the D gene is possibly TRBD1 (6 bases). CDR1 and CDR2 from the germline V gene are SNHLY and FYNNEI. Trimming removed 7 bases at V and 0 bases at J, with 18 bases between. This CDR3 has 16 residues. In DNA, the CDR3 is TGTGCCAGCATGTGGGAGGGGGGGCCCATGAACACTGAAGCTTTCTTT. Translated: CASMWEGGPMNTEAFF.

The chain recombines TRBV4-2 with TRBJ2-2; 14 bases match TRBD2. Losses at the gene ends were 0 bases for V and 3 bases for J; bases not matched to a gene: 6. This CDR3 has 19 amino acids. CDR1 LGHNA and CDR2 YNFKEQ come from the germline V gene. This chain's CDR3 is CASSQEGLAGGLHTGELFF. In nucleotides, the CDR3 is TGTGCCAGCAGCCAAGAAGGACTAGCGGGGGGCCTTCACACCGGGGAGCTGTTTTTT.

The V and J genes are TRBV5-6 and TRBJ1-5; possible D gene TRBD1, 5 bases. The V end lost 2 bases, the J end lost 0 bases, and 12 bases lay between the germline ends. The CDR3 spans 16 residues. Germline assignment: CDR1 SGHDT and CDR2 YYEEEE. The CDR3 DNA reads TGTGCCAGCAGCTTAGGAGGGGCTACTAGCAATCAGCCCCAGCATTTT. Protein sequence: CASSLGGATSNQPQHF.

The chain couples TRBV10-1 to TRBJ2-7, with 9 bases fitting TRBD1. CDR3 length: 16 amino acids. V lost 2 bases, J lost 2 bases, and 7 bases stayed unmatched. Germline V gene sequence: CDR1 WNHNN, CDR2 SYGVQD (reference sequence). The CDR3 region is CASSENRTGETYEQYF. CDR3 sequence (DNA): TGCGCCAGCAGTGAGAATAGGACAGGGGAGACCTACGAGCAGTACTTC.

This chain uses TRBV19 with TRBJ1-6; D is possibly TRBD1 (6 bases). The CDR3 covers 16 residues. CDR1 and CDR2 from the germline V gene are LNHDA and SQIVND (reference sequence). Trimming shortened V by 2 bases and J by 6 bases, and 14 bases separated the two germline ends. CDR3 sequence: CASSILATGLNSPLHF. The CDR3 coding sequence is TGTGCCAGTAGTATACTGGCGACAGGTCTTAATTCACCCCTCCACTTT.

This clone was seen only a few times. The genes are TRBV9 and TRBJ1-1; tentatively, D is TRBD1 (5 bases). Trimming left V 3 bases short and J 2 bases short, with 8 bases between. The length of the CDR3 is 13 residues. CDR1 is SGDLS, CDR2 YYNGEE, per germline. The CDR3 spells CASSADINTEAFF. Here the CDR3 DNA reads TGTGCCAGCAGCGCGGACATCAACACTGAAGCTTTCTTT.

The CDR3 here is CASSQGTGGNTEAFF. In nucleotides, the CDR3 is TGTGCCAGCAGCCAGGGGACAGGCGGGAACACTGAAGCTTTCTTT. V gene TRBV4-2 combines with J gene TRBJ1-1; 8 bases match TRBD1. The junction had 4 bases not matched to a gene; V was cut back by 3 bases and J by 1 base. CDR1 LGHNA and CDR2 YNFKEQ come from the germline V gene. CDR3 length equals 15 residues.

CDR3 DNA: TGCGCCAGCAGTGACCACCGAGGGGGCCGGAAAGATGAGCAGTTCTTC. It specifies CASSDHRGGRKDEQFF. The rearrangement links TRBV10-1 to TRBJ2-1; TRBD1 matches 7 bases. The CDR3 runs to 16 residues. With V trimmed by 3 bases and J by 8 bases, 13 bases remained unmatched. The germline V gene has CDR1 WNHNN and CDR2 SYGVQD (reference sequence).

The chain carries TRBV10-3 and TRBJ2-3; 9 nucleotides line up with TRBD2. The V and J ends lost 4 bases and 4 bases, in that order; junction bases with no gene match: 3. The CDR3 is made up of 14 amino acids. Germline V CDR1 and CDR2: ENHRY, SYGVKD. The CDR3 sequence is CAISGLADADTQYF. CDR3 nucleotide sequence: TGTGCCATCAGTGGACTAGCGGACGCAGATACGCAGTATTTT.